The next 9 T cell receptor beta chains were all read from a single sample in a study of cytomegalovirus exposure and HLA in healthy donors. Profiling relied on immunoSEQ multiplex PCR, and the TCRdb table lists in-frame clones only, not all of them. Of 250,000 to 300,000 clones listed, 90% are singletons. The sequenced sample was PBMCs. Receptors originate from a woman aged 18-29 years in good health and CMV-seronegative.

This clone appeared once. The CDR3 DNA reads as TGTGCCACCCGGGACACCCGCGAGGGAGGAAACACCATATATTTT. It specifies CATRDTREGGNTIYF. The V gene is TRBV10-3, the J gene TRBJ1-3; weak D call: TRBD1 (6 bases). The germline CDR1 and CDR2 sequences are ENHRY and SYGVKD. Deletions cut 10 bases from V and 4 bases from J, with 20 bases between. CDR3 length equals 15 residues.

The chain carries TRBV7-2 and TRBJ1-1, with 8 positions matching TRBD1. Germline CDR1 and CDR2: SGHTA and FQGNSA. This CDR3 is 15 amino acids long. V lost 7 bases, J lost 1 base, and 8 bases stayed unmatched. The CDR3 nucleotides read TGTGCCAGCAAGTCCCAGGGGGCGCAGAACACTGAAGCTTTCTTT. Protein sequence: CASKSQGAQNTEAFF. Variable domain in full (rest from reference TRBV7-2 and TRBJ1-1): GAGVSQSPSNKVTEKGKDVELRCDPISGHTALYWYRQSLGQGLEFLIYFQGNSAPDKSGLPSDRFSAERTGGSVSTLTIQRTQQEDSAVYLCASKSQGAQNTEAFFGQGTRLTVV.

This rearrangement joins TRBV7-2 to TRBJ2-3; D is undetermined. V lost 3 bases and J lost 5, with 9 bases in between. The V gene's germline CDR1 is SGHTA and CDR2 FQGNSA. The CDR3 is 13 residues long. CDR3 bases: TGTGCCAGCAGCTTCGTCCTAGAAGATACGCAGTATTTT. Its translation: CASSFVLEDTQYF.

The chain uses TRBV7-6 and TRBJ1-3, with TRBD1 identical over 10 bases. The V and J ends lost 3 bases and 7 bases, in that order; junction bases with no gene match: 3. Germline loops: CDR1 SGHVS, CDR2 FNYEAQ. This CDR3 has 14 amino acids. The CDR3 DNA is TGTGCCAGCAGCTTCGGGACAGGGGACAACACCATATATTTT. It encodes CASSFGTGDNTIYF. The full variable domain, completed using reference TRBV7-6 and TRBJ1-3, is GAGVSQSPRYKVTKRGQDVALRCDPISGHVSLYWYRQALGQGPEFLTYFNYEAQQDKSGLPNDRFSAERPEGSISTLTIQRTEQRDSAMYRCASSFGTGDNTIYFGEGSWLTVV.

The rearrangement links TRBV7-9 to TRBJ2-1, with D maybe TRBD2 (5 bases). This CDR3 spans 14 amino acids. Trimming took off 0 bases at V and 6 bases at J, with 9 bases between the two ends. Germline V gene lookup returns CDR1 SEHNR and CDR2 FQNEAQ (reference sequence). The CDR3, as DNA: TGTGCCAGCAGCTTAGCGTTAGCGCCCAATGAGCAGTTCTTC. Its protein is CASSLALAPNEQFF.

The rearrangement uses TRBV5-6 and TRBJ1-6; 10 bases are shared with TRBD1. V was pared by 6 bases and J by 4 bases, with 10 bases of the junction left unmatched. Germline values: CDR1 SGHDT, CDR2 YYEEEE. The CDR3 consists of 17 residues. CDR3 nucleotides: TGTGCCAGCATCCCAAGCCGGGACAGGGGTTATAATTCACCCCTCCACTTT. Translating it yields CASIPSRDRGYNSPLHF.

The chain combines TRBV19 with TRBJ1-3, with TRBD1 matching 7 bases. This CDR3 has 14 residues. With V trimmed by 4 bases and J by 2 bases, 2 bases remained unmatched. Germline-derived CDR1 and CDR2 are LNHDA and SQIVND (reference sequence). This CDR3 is CASSKGGTGNTIYF. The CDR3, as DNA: TGTGCCAGTAGTAAAGGGGGCACTGGAAACACCATATATTTT.

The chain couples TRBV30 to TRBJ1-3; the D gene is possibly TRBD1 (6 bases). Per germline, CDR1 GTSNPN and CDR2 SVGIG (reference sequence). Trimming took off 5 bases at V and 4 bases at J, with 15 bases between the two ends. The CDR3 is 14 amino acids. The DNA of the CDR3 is TGTGCCTGGGGGGCAGGGGTTGAGGGAAACACCATATATTTT. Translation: CAWGAGVEGNTIYF.

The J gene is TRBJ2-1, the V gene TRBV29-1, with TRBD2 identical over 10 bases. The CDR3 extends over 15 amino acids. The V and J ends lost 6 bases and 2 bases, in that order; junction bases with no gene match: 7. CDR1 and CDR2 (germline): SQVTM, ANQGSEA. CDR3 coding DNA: TGCAGCGTCATCCTTCTAGCGGGGGCCTACAATGAGCAGTTCTTC. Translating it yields CSVILLAGAYNEQFF.